This is a list of T cell receptor beta chains from one sample in a study of blood T cells in healthy people across ages. MiXCR was run by TCRdb on the 5' RACE reads, yielding one entry per CDR3 protein. The sample records around 500,000 distinct CDR3 sequences, about 25% being singletons. The sample was also reused in another study, on T cells of mothers and their children.

The material sequenced was blood. These receptors all come from a boy aged 2 to 10 in good health. Each CDR3 is given with its conserved first and last residue. The D gene is left open where the match is weak. Only some rows state a clone size, as once, few, many or a class for expanded clones.

d_call: .; j_call: TRBJ2-5; v_call: TRBV4-3; clone_size: few; cdr3_aa: CASSQDFEETQYF; cdr3_nt: TGCGCCAGCAGCCAAGACTTTGAAGAGACCCAGTACTTC
d_call: .; j_call: TRBJ1-6; v_call: TRBV12-5; clone_size: few; cdr3_aa: CASGLGTGVPGSPLHF; cdr3_nt: .
d_call: TRBD2; j_call: TRBJ2-7; v_call: TRBV19; clone_size: .; cdr3_aa: CASSIRLADASSYEQYF; cdr3_nt: TGTGCCAGTAGTATCCGACTAGCGGACGCCTCCTCCTACGAGCAGTACTTC
d_call: TRBD1; j_call: TRBJ1-2; v_call: TRBV15; clone_size: .; cdr3_aa: CATSRPGQGVHGYTF; cdr3_nt: TGTGCCACCAGCAGGCCGGGACAGGGAGTCCATGGCTACACCTTC
d_call: .; j_call: TRBJ2-4; v_call: TRBV29-1; clone_size: .; cdr3_aa: CSVVQGEGIQYF; cdr3_nt: TGCAGCGTTGTACAGGGGGAGGGCATTCAGTACTTC
d_call: .; j_call: TRBJ1-4; v_call: TRBV4-3; clone_size: few; cdr3_aa: CASSQGAATNEKLFF; cdr3_nt: TGCGCCAGCAGCCAAGGAGCAGCAACTAATGAAAAACTGTTTTTT
d_call: .; j_call: TRBJ2-2; v_call: TRBV10-3; clone_size: few; cdr3_aa: CAISGNRGGTGELFF; cdr3_nt: TGTGCCATCAGTGGGAACAGGGGAGGTACCGGGGAGCTGTTTTTT
d_call: TRBD2; j_call: TRBJ2-2; v_call: TRBV7-8; clone_size: few; cdr3_aa: CASSRVSGTSSGELFF; cdr3_nt: TGTGCCAGCAGCCGGGTATCAGGGACTAGCAGCGGGGAGCTGTTTTTT
d_call: .; j_call: TRBJ2-1; v_call: TRBV11-2; clone_size: .; cdr3_aa: CASSLNGAPDNEQFF; cdr3_nt: TGTGCCAGCAGCTTAAACGGGGCGCCTGACAATGAGCAGTTCTTC
d_call: TRBD1; j_call: TRBJ2-1; v_call: TRBV20-1; clone_size: many; cdr3_aa: CSANRPGQGAENEQFF; cdr3_nt: TGCAGTGCCAACCGCCCGGGACAGGGGGCGGAGAATGAGCAGTTCTTC
d_call: .; j_call: TRBJ2-3; v_call: TRBV20-1; clone_size: few; cdr3_aa: CSGNRGARTDTQYF; cdr3_nt: TGCAGTGGGAACCGGGGGGCTCGCACAGATACGCAGTATTTT
d_call: TRBD1; j_call: TRBJ1-2; v_call: TRBV15; clone_size: few; cdr3_aa: CATSSAGTGVGYTF; cdr3_nt: TGTGCCACCAGCAGCGCCGGGACAGGGGTTGGCTACACCTTC
d_call: .; j_call: TRBJ2-5; v_call: TRBV29-1; clone_size: .; cdr3_aa: CSVAPGKETQYF; cdr3_nt: TGCAGCGTGGCCCCGGGGAAAGAGACCCAGTACTTC
d_call: TRBD2; j_call: TRBJ2-7; v_call: TRBV29-1; clone_size: .; cdr3_aa: CSVVGGLMDEQYF; cdr3_nt: TGCAGCGTTGTCGGGGGGTTGATGGACGAGCAGTACTTC
d_call: .; j_call: TRBJ1-2; v_call: TRBV6-5; clone_size: .; cdr3_aa: CASSYSGRQRLGDGYTF; cdr3_nt: TGTGCCAGCAGTTACTCGGGGCGTCAGCGGTTGGGAGATGGCTACACCTTC
d_call: .; j_call: TRBJ2-7; v_call: TRBV5-6; clone_size: .; cdr3_aa: CASSFDRISYEQYF; cdr3_nt: TGTGCCAGCAGCTTCGACAGGATCTCCTACGAGCAGTACTTC
d_call: .; j_call: TRBJ1-2; v_call: TRBV27; clone_size: few; cdr3_aa: CASSPLSGGYTF; cdr3_nt: TGTGCCAGCAGTCCTCTTTCTGGTGGCTACACCTTC
d_call: TRBD1; j_call: TRBJ1-2; v_call: TRBV4-3; clone_size: few; cdr3_aa: CASSPGTGVGGYTF; cdr3_nt: TGCGCCAGCAGCCCCGGGACAGGGGTAGGAGGCTACACCTTC
d_call: TRBD1; j_call: TRBJ2-7; v_call: TRBV6-5; clone_size: .; cdr3_aa: CASSYDRGGYEQYF; cdr3_nt: TGTGCCAGCAGTTACGACAGGGGGGGGTACGAGCAGTACTTC
d_call: .; j_call: TRBJ1-4; v_call: TRBV4-3; clone_size: .; cdr3_aa: CASSQDLETYEKLFF; cdr3_nt: TGCGCCAGCAGCCAAGATCTAGAAACTTATGAAAAACTGTTTTTT
d_call: TRBD2; j_call: TRBJ2-3; v_call: TRBV30; clone_size: .; cdr3_aa: CAWSTLAGGTDTQYF; cdr3_nt: TGTGCCTGGAGTACGCTAGCGGGGGGCACAGATACGCAGTATTTT
d_call: .; j_call: TRBJ1-5; v_call: TRBV12-3/TRBV12-4; clone_size: few; cdr3_aa: CASSRGGAGNQPQHF; cdr3_nt: TGTGCCAGCAGTCGTGGGGGGGCCGGGAATCAGCCCCAGCATTTT
d_call: .; j_call: TRBJ2-5; v_call: TRBV7-9; clone_size: .; cdr3_aa: CASSLVRGRETQYF; cdr3_nt: TGTGCCAGCAGCTTAGTCAGGGGAAGGGAGACCCAGTACTTC
d_call: TRBD1; j_call: TRBJ1-2; v_call: TRBV30; clone_size: .; cdr3_aa: CAWSPGQIYGYTF; cdr3_nt: TGTGCCTGGAGTCCGGGACAGATCTATGGCTACACCTTC
d_call: .; j_call: TRBJ1-1; v_call: TRBV29-1; clone_size: .; cdr3_aa: CSVERGPGHTEAFF; cdr3_nt: TGCAGCGTTGAAAGAGGTCCGGGGCACACTGAAGCTTTCTTT
d_call: .; j_call: TRBJ1-1; v_call: TRBV12-3/TRBV12-4; clone_size: few; cdr3_aa: CASSLNTVNTEAFF; cdr3_nt: TGTGCCAGCAGTTTAAACACCGTGAACACTGAAGCTTTCTTT
d_call: .; j_call: TRBJ1-4; v_call: TRBV4-3; clone_size: .; cdr3_aa: CASSHQGGGGNEKLFF; cdr3_nt: TGCGCCAGCAGCCATCAAGGGGGGGGAGGTAATGAAAAACTGTTTTTT
d_call: .; j_call: TRBJ1-1; v_call: TRBV18; clone_size: .; cdr3_aa: CASSPPQGIGRMNTEAFF; cdr3_nt: TGTGCCAGCTCACCACCCCAGGGGATCGGGAGAATGAACACTGAAGCTTTCTTT
d_call: .; j_call: TRBJ2-6; v_call: TRBV6-1; clone_size: few; cdr3_aa: CASSGPAGANVLTF; cdr3_nt: TGTGCCAGCAGTGGCCCAGCTGGGGCCAACGTCCTGACTTTC
d_call: .; j_call: TRBJ1-1; v_call: TRBV20-1; clone_size: .; cdr3_aa: CSGEIGASEAFF; cdr3_nt: TGCAGTGGAGAAATTGGGGCGTCTGAAGCTTTCTTT
d_call: .; j_call: TRBJ1-2; v_call: TRBV10-1; clone_size: .; cdr3_aa: CARAYGANCGYTF; cdr3_nt: TGCGCCAGGGCGTATGGGGCGAATTGTGGCTACACCTTC
d_call: .; j_call: TRBJ2-1; v_call: TRBV24-1; clone_size: few; cdr3_aa: CATSDFTDRPTDEQFF; cdr3_nt: TGTGCCACCAGTGATTTCACGGACAGACCTACGGATGAGCAGTTCTTC
d_call: .; j_call: TRBJ2-1; v_call: TRBV7-9; clone_size: few; cdr3_aa: CASSANLRDPNLYNEQFF; cdr3_nt: TGTGCCAGCAGCGCAAATCTTCGGGACCCTAATCTTTACAATGAGCAGTTCTTC
d_call: .; j_call: TRBJ2-3; v_call: TRBV20-1; clone_size: few; cdr3_aa: CSARVVGAITDTQYF; cdr3_nt: TGCAGTGCTAGAGTGGTGGGGGCCATCACAGATACGCAGTATTTT
d_call: TRBD2; j_call: TRBJ2-1; v_call: TRBV7-9; clone_size: few; cdr3_aa: CASRQGLAGNNEQFF; cdr3_nt: TGTGCCAGCAGACAGGGACTAGCGGGGAACAATGAGCAGTTCTTC
d_call: TRBD1; j_call: TRBJ2-1; v_call: TRBV27; clone_size: .; cdr3_aa: CASSLEGQAAYNEQFF; cdr3_nt: TGTGCCAGCAGTTTAGAAGGACAGGCAGCCTACAATGAGCAGTTCTTC
d_call: TRBD1; j_call: TRBJ1-5; v_call: TRBV12-3/TRBV12-4; clone_size: few; cdr3_aa: CASSLQGAGPQPQHF; cdr3_nt: TGTGCCAGCAGTCTCCAGGGGGCAGGGCCTCAGCCCCAGCATTTT
d_call: TRBD2; j_call: TRBJ2-3; v_call: TRBV4-1; clone_size: .; cdr3_aa: CASSQEAESSGLTDTQYF; cdr3_nt: TGCGCCAGCAGCCAAGAGGCAGAGTCTAGCGGTCTCACAGATACGCAGTATTTT
d_call: TRBD2; j_call: TRBJ2-5; v_call: TRBV20-1; clone_size: few; cdr3_aa: CSAKLAVGQETQYF; cdr3_nt: TGCAGTGCTAAACTAGCGGTGGGCCAAGAGACCCAGTACTTC
d_call: TRBD1; j_call: TRBJ1-6; v_call: TRBV10-3; clone_size: few; cdr3_aa: CAISEPRRTGVVALHF; cdr3_nt: TGTGCCATCAGTGAGCCCCGCCGGACAGGGGTTGTGGCCCTCCACTTT
d_call: .; j_call: TRBJ2-5; v_call: TRBV7-2; clone_size: few; cdr3_aa: CASSSTLGQETQYF; cdr3_nt: TGTGCCAGCAGCTCCACCCTGGGCCAAGAGACCCAGTACTTC
d_call: TRBD1; j_call: TRBJ1-6; v_call: TRBV12-3/TRBV12-4; clone_size: .; cdr3_aa: CASTYRDRARSPLHF; cdr3_nt: TGTGCCAGCACCTACCGGGACAGGGCTCGTTCACCCCTCCACTTT
d_call: .; j_call: TRBJ2-3; v_call: TRBV20-1; clone_size: few; cdr3_aa: CSSFTDTQYF; cdr3_nt: TGCAGTTCTTTCACAGATACGCAGTATTTT
d_call: TRBD2; j_call: TRBJ2-2; v_call: TRBV6-2/TRBV6-3; clone_size: .; cdr3_aa: CASTGAGGLDTGELFF; cdr3_nt: TGTGCCAGCACCGGAGCGGGAGGGTTGGACACCGGGGAGCTGTTTTTT
d_call: TRBD1; j_call: TRBJ1-5; v_call: TRBV29-1; clone_size: .; cdr3_aa: CSVSTGTGFQPQHF; cdr3_nt: TGCAGCGTTTCAACCGGGACAGGGTTTCAGCCCCAGCATTTT
d_call: TRBD2; j_call: TRBJ2-5; v_call: TRBV10-3; clone_size: .; cdr3_aa: CAISDGTSGMGETQYF; cdr3_nt: TGTGCCATCAGTGACGGGACTAGCGGGATGGGAGAGACCCAGTACTTC
d_call: .; j_call: TRBJ2-6; v_call: TRBV12-3/TRBV12-4; clone_size: .; cdr3_aa: CASSLLGANVLTF; cdr3_nt: TGTGCCAGCAGTTTATTGGGGGCCAACGTCCTGACTTTC
d_call: .; j_call: TRBJ2-1; v_call: TRBV29-1; clone_size: .; cdr3_aa: CSVEISTNEQFF; cdr3_nt: TGCAGCGTTGAGATTAGCACGAATGAGCAGTTCTTC
d_call: .; j_call: TRBJ1-6; v_call: TRBV14; clone_size: .; cdr3_aa: CASSQVAGGSPLHF; cdr3_nt: TGTGCCAGCAGCCAAGTCGCAGGTGGTTCACCCCTCCACTTT
d_call: .; j_call: TRBJ1-2; v_call: TRBV7-9; clone_size: few; cdr3_aa: CASSLELAGVAWYYGYTF; cdr3_nt: TGTGCCAGCAGCTTAGAACTGGCAGGGGTCGCCTGGTACTATGGCTACACCTTC
d_call: TRBD2; j_call: TRBJ2-7; v_call: TRBV27; clone_size: .; cdr3_aa: CASRWTSGYEQYF; cdr3_nt: TGTGCCAGCAGGTGGACTAGCGGGTACGAGCAGTACTTC
d_call: TRBD2; j_call: TRBJ2-3; v_call: TRBV19; clone_size: few; cdr3_aa: CASSGTSGSHPSTDTQYF; cdr3_nt: TGTGCCAGTAGTGGGACTAGCGGGTCTCACCCTAGCACAGATACGCAGTATTTT
d_call: .; j_call: TRBJ1-1; v_call: TRBV5-1; clone_size: .; cdr3_aa: CASSTDGDTEAFF; cdr3_nt: TGCGCCAGCAGCACGGACGGGGACACTGAAGCTTTCTTT